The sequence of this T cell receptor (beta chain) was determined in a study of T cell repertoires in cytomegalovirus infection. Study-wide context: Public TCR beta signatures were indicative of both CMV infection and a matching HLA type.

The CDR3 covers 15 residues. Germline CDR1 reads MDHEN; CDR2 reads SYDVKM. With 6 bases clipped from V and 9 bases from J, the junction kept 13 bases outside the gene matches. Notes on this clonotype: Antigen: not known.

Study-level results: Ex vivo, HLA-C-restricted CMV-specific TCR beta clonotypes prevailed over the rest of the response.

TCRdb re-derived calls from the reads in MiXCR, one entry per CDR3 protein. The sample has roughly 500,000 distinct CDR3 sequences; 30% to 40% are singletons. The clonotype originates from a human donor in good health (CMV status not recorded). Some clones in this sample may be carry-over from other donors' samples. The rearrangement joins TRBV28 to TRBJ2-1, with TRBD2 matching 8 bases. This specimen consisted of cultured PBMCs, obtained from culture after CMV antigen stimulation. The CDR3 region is CASSRPGLGAFEQFF. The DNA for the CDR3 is TGTGCCAGCAGCAGACCGGGACTAGGGGCCTTTGAGCAGTTCTTC.